This T cell receptor beta chain was captured in a study of T cell changes during pregnancy in multiple sclerosis. The table lists this clone with a count of one. Trimming took 5 bases from V and 0 from J, leaving 11 bases between them. The germline V gene encodes CDR1 MNHNS and CDR2 SASEGT. The CDR3 has 14 amino acids. The repertoire was sequenced with immunoSEQ multiplex PCR; TCRdb's copy has only in-frame clones and lacks some. The data hold about 68,000 clones, with over 75% observed a single time. The source was peripheral blood, collected in the third trimester of pregnancy. V gene TRBV6-1 combines with J gene TRBJ2-7; weak D call: TRBD1 (6 bases). The clonotype originates from a female donor with multiple sclerosis, enrolled in a pregnancy study. The CDR3 reads CASSPRQVSYEQYF. The CDR3 bases are TGTGCCAGCAGTCCTCGACAGGTCTCCTACGAGCAGTACTTC.